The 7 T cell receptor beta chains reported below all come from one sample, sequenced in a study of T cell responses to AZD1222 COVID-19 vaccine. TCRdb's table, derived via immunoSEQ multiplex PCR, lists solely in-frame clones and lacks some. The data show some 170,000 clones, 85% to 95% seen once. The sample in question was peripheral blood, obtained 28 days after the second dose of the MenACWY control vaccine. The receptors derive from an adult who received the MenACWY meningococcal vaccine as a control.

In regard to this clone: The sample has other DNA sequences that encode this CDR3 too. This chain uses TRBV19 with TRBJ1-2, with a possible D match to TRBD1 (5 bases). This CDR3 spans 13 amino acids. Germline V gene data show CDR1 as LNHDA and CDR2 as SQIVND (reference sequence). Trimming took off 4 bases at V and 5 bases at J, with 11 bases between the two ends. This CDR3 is CASSTGTAYGYTF. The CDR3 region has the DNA TGTGCCAGTAGTACCGGGACGGCTTATGGCTACACCTTC.

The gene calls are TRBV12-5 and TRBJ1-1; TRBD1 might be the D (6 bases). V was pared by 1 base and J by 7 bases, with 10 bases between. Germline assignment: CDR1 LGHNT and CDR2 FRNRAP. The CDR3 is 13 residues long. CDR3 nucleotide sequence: TGTGCTAGTGGTTTGGGAACAGGGATTGAAGCTTTCTTT. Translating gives CASGLGTGIEAFF.

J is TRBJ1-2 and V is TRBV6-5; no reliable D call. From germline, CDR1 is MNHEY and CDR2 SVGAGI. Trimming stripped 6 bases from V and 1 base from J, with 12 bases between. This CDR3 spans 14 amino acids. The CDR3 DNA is TGTGCCAGCAGCACGTCGCCCTTTAACTATGGCTACACCTTC. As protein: CASSTSPFNYGYTF.

The CDR3 is CASSLEGRDGYTF. CDR3 bases: TGCGCCAGCAGCTTGGAGGGCAGGGATGGCTACACCTTC. This chain uses TRBV5-1 with TRBJ1-2; perhaps TRBD1 as D (5 bases). The CDR3 is 13 residues long. Germline CDR1 SGHRS, CDR2 YFSETQ. Trimming left V 0 bases short and J 6 bases short, with 9 bases between.

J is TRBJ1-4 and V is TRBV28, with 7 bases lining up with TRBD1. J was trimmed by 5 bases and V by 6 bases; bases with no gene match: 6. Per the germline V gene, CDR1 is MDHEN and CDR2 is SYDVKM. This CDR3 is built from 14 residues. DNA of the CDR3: TGTGCCAGCAGCTCCTACAGGGGAAATGAAAAACTGTTTTTT. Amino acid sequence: CASSSYRGNEKLFF. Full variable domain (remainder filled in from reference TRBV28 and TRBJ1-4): DVKVTQSSRYLVKRTGEKVFLECVQDMDHENMFWYRQDPGLGLRLIYFSYDVKMKEKGDIPEGYSVSREKKERFSLILESASTNQTSMYLCASSSYRGNEKLFFGSGTQLSVL.

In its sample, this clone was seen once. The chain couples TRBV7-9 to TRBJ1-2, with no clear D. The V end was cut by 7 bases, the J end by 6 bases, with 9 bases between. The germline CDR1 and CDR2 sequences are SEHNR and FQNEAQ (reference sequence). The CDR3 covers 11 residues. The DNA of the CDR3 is TGTGCCAGCACCCCCCTCGATGGCTACACCTTC. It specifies CASTPLDGYTF.

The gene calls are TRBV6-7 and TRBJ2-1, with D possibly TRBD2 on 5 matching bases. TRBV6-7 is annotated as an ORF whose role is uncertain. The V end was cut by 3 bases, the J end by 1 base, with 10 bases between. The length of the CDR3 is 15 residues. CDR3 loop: CASSYEAASYNEQFF. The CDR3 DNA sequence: TGTGCCAGCAGTTATGAAGCGGCTTCCTACAATGAGCAGTTCTTC.